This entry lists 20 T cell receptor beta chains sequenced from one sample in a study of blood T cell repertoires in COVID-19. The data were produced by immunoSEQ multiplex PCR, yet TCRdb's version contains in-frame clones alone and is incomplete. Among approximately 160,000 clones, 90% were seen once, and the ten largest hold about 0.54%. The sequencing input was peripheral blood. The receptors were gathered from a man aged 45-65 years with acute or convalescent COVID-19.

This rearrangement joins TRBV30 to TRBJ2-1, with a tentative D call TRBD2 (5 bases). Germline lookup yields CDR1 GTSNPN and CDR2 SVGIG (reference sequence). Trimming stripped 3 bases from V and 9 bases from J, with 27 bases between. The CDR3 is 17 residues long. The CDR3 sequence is CAWSLTPSTRRAGEQFF. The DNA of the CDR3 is TGTGCCTGGAGCTTAACCCCCTCTACTAGACGGGCCGGTGAGCAGTTCTTC.

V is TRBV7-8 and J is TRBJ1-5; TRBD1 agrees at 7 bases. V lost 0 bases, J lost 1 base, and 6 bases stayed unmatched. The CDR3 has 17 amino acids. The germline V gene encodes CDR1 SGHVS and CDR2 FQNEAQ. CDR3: CASSLAKTGRSNQPQHF. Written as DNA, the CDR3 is TGTGCCAGCAGCTTAGCCAAGACAGGGAGGAGCAATCAGCCCCAGCATTTT.

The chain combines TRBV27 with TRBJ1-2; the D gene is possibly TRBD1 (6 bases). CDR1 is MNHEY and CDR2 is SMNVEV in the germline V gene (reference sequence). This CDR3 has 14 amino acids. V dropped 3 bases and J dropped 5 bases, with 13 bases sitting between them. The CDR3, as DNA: TGTGCCAGCAGTTTTTCCACAGGGTGGTATGGCTACACCTTC. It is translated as CASSFSTGWYGYTF.

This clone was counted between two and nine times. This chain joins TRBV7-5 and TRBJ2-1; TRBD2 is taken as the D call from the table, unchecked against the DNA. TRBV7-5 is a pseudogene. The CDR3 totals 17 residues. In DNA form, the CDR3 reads TGTGTCAGAAGAACTAGCGGGAGGGGGGGCGTTGAGAATGAGCAGTTCTTC. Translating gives CVRRTSGRGGVENEQFF.

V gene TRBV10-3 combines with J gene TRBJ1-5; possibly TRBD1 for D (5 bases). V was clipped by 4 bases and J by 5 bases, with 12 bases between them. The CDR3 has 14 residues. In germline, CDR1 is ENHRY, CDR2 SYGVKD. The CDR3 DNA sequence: TGTGCCATCAGTGGGCGACAGTCTTATCAGCCCCAGCATTTT. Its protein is CAISGRQSYQPQHF.

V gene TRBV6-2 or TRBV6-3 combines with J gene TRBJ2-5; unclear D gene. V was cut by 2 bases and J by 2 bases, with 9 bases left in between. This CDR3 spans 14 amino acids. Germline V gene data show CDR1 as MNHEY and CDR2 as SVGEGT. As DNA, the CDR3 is TGTGCCAGCAGTTACCGAGACATACAAGAGACCCAGTACTTC. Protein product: CASSYRDIQETQYF.

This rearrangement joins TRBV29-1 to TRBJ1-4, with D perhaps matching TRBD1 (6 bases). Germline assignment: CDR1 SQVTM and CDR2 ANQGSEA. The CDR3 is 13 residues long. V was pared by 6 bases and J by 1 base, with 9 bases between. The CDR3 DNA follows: TGCAGCGTCGAGACAGGAACTAATGAAAAACTGTTTTTT. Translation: CSVETGTNEKLFF.

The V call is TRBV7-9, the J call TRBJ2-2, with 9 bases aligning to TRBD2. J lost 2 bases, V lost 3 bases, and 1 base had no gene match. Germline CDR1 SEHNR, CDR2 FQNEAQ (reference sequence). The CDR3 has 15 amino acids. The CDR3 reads CASSFSGRNTGELFF. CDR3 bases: TGTGCCAGCAGCTTTAGCGGGAGAAACACCGGGGAGCTGTTTTTT.

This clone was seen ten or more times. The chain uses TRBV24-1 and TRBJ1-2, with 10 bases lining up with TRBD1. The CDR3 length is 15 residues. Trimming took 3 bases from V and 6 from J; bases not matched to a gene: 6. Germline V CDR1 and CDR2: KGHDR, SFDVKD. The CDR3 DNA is TGTGCCACCAGTGATCCCTCCGGGACAGGGGATGGCTACACCTTC. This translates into CATSDPSGTGDGYTF.

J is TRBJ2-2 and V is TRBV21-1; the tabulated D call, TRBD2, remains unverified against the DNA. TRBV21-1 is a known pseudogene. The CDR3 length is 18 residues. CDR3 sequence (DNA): TGTGCCAGCAGCAAAGGACTAGCGGGAGGCCCGAACACCGGGGAGCTGTTTTTT. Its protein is CASSKGLAGGPNTGELFF.

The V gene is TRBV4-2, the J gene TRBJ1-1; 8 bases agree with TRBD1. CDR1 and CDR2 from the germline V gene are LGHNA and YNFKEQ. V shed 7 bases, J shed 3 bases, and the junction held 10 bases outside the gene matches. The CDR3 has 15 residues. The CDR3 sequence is CASTDRQGTYTEAFF. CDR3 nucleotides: TGTGCCAGCACCGATCGACAGGGGACGTACACTGAAGCTTTCTTT.

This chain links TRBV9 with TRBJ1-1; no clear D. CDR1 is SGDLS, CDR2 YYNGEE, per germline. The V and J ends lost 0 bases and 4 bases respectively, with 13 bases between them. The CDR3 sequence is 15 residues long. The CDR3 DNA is TGTGCCAGCAGCGTAGTAGATAACCCAAGCACTGAAGCTTTCTTT. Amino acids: CASSVVDNPSTEAFF.

CDR3 sequence reads: CASSYSGQGAWETQYF. The DNA for the CDR3 is TGTGCCAGCAGTTACTCGGGACAGGGGGCGTGGGAGACCCAGTACTTC. The chain carries TRBV6-2 or TRBV6-3 and TRBJ2-5; TRBD1 matches at 12 bases. CDR3 length: 16 residues. After removal of 0 bases from V and 5 bases from J, the junction contained 4 bases not matched to a gene. The germline V gene has CDR1 MNHEY and CDR2 SVGEGT.

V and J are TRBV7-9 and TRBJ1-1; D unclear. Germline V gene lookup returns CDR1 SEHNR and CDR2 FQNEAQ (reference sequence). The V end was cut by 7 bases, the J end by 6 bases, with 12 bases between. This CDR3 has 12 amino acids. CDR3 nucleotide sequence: TGTGCCAGCACCCTACCCCCGGCTGAAGCTTTCTTT. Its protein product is CASTLPPAEAFF. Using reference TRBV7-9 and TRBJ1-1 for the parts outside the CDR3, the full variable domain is DTGVSQNPRHKITKRGQNVTFRCDPISEHNRLYWYRQTLGQGPEFLTYFQNEAQLEKSRLLSDRFSAERPKGSFSTLEIQRTEQGDSAMYLCASTLPPAEAFFGQGTRLTVV.

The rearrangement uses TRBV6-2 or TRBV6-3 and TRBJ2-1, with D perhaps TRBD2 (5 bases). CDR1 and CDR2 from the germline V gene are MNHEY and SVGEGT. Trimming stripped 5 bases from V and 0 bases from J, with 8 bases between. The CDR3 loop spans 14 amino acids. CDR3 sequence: CASSPAGSYNEQFF. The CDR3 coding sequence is TGTGCCAGCAGTCCGGCGGGCTCCTACAATGAGCAGTTCTTC.

For the CDR3, the DNA is TGCGCCAGCAGCTTGGCGCAGGAGGACACAGATACGCAGTATTTT. It yields the protein CASSLAQEDTDTQYF. The gene calls are TRBV5-1 and TRBJ2-3; possibly TRBD2 for D (5 bases). Germline CDR1 is SGHRS and CDR2 is YFSETQ. The V end was cut by 0 bases, the J end by 2 bases, with 10 bases between. The CDR3 is made up of 15 amino acids.

The CDR3 loop reads CSARPGGGNTIYF. The DNA of the CDR3 is TGCAGCGCCCGGCCCGGCGGTGGAAACACCATATATTTT. The chain employs TRBV29-1 and TRBJ1-3; D uncertain. The CDR3 totals 13 residues. The V end lost 7 bases, the J end lost 3 bases, and 13 bases lay between the germline ends. Germline V gene data show CDR1 as SQVTM and CDR2 as ANQGSEA.

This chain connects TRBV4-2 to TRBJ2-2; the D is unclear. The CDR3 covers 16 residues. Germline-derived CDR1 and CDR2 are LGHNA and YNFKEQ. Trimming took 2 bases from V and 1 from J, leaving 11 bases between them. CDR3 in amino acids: CASSQSGQQNTGELFF. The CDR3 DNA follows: TGTGCCAGCAGCCAATCAGGCCAGCAGAACACCGGGGAGCTGTTTTTT.

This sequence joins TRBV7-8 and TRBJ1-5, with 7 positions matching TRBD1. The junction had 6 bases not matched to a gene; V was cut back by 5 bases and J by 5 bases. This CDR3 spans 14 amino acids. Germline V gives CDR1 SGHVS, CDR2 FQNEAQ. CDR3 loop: CASSLTGVDQPQHF. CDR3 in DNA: TGTGCCAGCAGCCTCACAGGGGTTGATCAGCCCCAGCATTTT.

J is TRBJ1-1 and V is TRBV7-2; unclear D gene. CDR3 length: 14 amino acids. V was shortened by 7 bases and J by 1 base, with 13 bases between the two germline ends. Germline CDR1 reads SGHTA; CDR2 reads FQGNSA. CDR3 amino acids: CASTPGLRNTEAFF. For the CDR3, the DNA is TGTGCCAGCACCCCCGGACTCCGGAACACTGAAGCTTTCTTT.